Reported below is one TCR beta chain. Time point described: peripheral blood 6 weeks after treatment start. Here immunoSEQ multiplex PCR was the method, and the copy in TCRdb shows in-frame clones only, minus some. The sample holds 65,000 to 85,000 clones; approximately 89% are singletons and the top ten take 0.7% to 0.9%. The data derive from a study of PD-L1 blockade in urothelial cancer. Germline values: CDR1 SEHNR, CDR2 FQNEAQ (reference sequence). Trimming took off 1 base at V and 15 bases at J, with 10 bases between the two ends. This CDR3 has 11 residues. The specimen comprised PBMCs, sampled around atezolizumab (anti-PD-L1) treatment. The TCR originated in a woman older than 75 with urothelial cancer. V gene TRBV7-9 combines with J gene TRBJ2-1; D perhaps matches TRBD2 (6 bases). The chain's CDR3 is CASSLGTKGFF. The CDR3 DNA sequence: TGTGCCAGCAGCTTAGGGACTAAGGGGTTCTTC. Together with reference TRBV7-9 and TRBJ2-1, the CDR3 gives the full variable domain: DTGVSQNPRHKITKRGQNVTFRCDPISEHNRLYWYRQTLGQGPEFLTYFQNEAQLEKSRLLSDRFSAERPKGSFSTLEIQRTEQGDSAMYLCASSLGTKGFFGPGTRLTVL.